What follows describes a single T cell receptor beta chain. The antigen is undetermined. This could be a read error, since a much larger clone is one nucleotide away. The germline CDR1 and CDR2 sequences are PRHDT and FYEKMQ (reference sequence). The CDR3 loop spans 15 amino acids. V shed 6 bases and J shed 1 base, with 14 bases lying between them. This sample is part of a study of regulatory T cells in long-lasting Graves disease. Study-level results: Peripheral blood alone, not thyroid tissue, underwent study. The study found persistent patients shared more public clonotypes (about 3,000) than new patients (over 900). Compared with new cases, persistent Graves' patients showed reduced TCR diversity.

Time point here: newly diagnosed GD, antithyroid drugs for less than 3 months. Making the TCR library involved RNA that had been extracted from PBMCs. Graves' disease diagnoses followed American Thyroid Association guidelines. Arm-PCR of CDR3 regions and iRepertoire HTBI primers were used to build TCR beta libraries. One entry per CDR3 protein results from TCRdb running MiXCR on the multiplex PCR reads. Of about 620,000 distinct CDR3 sequences listed, 15% to 20% were seen once; the top ten hold 15% to 20%. The sample was also reused in another study, on T cells in Graves' hyperthyroidism and ophthalmopathy.

This chain links TRBV13 with TRBJ2-3; D may be TRBD1 or TRBD2 (5 bases each). The sample in question was peripheral blood mononuclear cells (PBMCs), obtained at new diagnosis, from a patient treated with antithyroid drugs. The sequence was collected from a woman in her twenties or thirties with Graves disease. CDR3 in amino acids: CASRLRDEGTDTQYF. In nucleotides, the CDR3 is TGTGCCAGCAGGCTCCGGGACGAGGGCACAGATACGCAGTATTTT.